This T cell receptor beta chain was captured in a study of tumor-infiltrating lymphocytes in primary liver carcinoma. The overall study: Sample yields of productive TCRbeta reads, ranging from roughly 3.65 to 8 million, were similar across tissue types.

Blood RNA came from unsorted whole blood; germline DNA was also extracted. The CDR3 has 14 residues. With 4 bases clipped from V and 5 bases from J, the junction kept 5 bases outside the gene matches. Germline V gene sequence: CDR1 SGHDN, CDR2 FVKESK. From about 0.5 ug of total RNA, TCR beta-specific cDNA was reverse-transcribed using a constant-region primer. Slightly modified ARM-PCR with three nested multiplex PCR rounds yielded TCR beta libraries. The two initial PCR rounds, roughly 11 cycles each, used TRBV1-TRBV30 forward and C-beta reverse primers. MiXCR was run by TCRdb on the multiplex PCR reads, yielding one entry per CDR3 protein. The profile shows about 320,000 distinct CDR3 sequences, about 60% of them singletons.

The source is a middle-aged man with primary liver carcinoma and hepatitis B virus infection. The V gene is TRBV14, the J gene TRBJ2-5, with 9 bases fitting TRBD1. Sequenced material: peripheral blood. CDR3 sequence: CASSPGQGRETQYF. The DNA for the CDR3 is TGTGCCAGCAGCCCAGGACAGGGGAGGGAGACCCAGTACTTC.